The source of this T cell receptor (beta chain) is a study of breast tumors, draining lymph nodes, adjacent tissues. Study conclusions and caveats: Tumor repertoires ranked between lymph nodes and nontumor tissue in diversity, with V and J gene preferences.

With regard to this clonotype: Its specificity is unknown.

TCRdb passed the multiplex PCR reads through MiXCR, listing each CDR3 protein once. The sample has around 140,000 distinct CDR3 sequences, 32% seen once. The CDR3 spans 13 residues. The ends lost 7 bases at V and 11 bases at J; junction bases unmatched: 12. Per germline, CDR1 KGHDR and CDR2 SFDVKD. Breast cancer patients provided tissue from their axillary draining lymph nodes. This clonotype was sampled from a female donor with breast cancer. Some clones in this sample may be carry-over from other donors' samples. The chain is built from TRBV24-1 and TRBJ2-5, with 7 bases fitting TRBD1. The sequencing sample was made of axillary lymph node tissue. The CDR3 bases are TGTGCCACCAGGACCGGACAGGCGACGACACAGTACTTC. Translating gives CATRTGQATTQYF.